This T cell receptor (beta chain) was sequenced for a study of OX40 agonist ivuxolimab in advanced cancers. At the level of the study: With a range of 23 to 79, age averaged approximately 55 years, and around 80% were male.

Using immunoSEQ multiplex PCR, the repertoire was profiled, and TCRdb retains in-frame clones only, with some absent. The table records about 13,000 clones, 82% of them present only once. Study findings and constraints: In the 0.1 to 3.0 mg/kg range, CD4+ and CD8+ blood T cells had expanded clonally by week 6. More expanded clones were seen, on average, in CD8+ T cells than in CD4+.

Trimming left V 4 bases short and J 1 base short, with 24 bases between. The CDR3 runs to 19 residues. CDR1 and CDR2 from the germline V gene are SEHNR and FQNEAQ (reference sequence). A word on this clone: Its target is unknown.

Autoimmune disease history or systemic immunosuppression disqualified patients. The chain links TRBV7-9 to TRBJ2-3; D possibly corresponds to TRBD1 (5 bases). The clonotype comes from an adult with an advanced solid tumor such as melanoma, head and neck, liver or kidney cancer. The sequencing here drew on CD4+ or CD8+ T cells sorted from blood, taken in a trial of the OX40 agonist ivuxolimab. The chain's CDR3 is CASSSRQKSEWSGTDTQYF. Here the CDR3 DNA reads TGTGCCAGCAGCTCGAGACAGAAGTCAGAGTGGTCGGGCACAGATACGCAGTATTTT.